The 20 T cell receptor beta chains below all came from one sample that was sequenced in a study of CD8+CD57+ T cells in acquired aplastic anemia. The template for TCR beta VDJ and CDR3 sequence profiling was genomic DNA. TCRdb ran MiXCR on the reads and lists one entry per CDR3 protein. Seen here are tens of thousands of distinct CDR3 sequences, around three quarters observed once, and the top ten hold approximately 22%. Sequencing was carried out using sorted CD4+, CD8+, or CD8+CD57+ T cells (not recorded which) from PBMCs. Every receptor here comes from a human donor in good health, serving as a control.

The chain couples TRBV10-3 to TRBJ2-3, with D possibly being TRBD1 or TRBD2 (6 bases each). V lost 6 bases to trimming and J lost 3 bases, with 16 bases between them. Per the germline V gene, CDR1 is ENHRY and CDR2 is SYGVKD. The CDR3 consists of 15 residues. CDR3 in DNA: TGTGCCATCAGCACTGAGGGGGGCTTAACAGATACGCAGTATTTT. Its protein is CAISTEGGLTDTQYF.

By proportion, this clonotype is medium-sized. The rearrangement links TRBV7-9 to TRBJ2-2; D gene unclear. The ends were cut back, 3 bases at V and 4 bases at J, with 3 bases in the middle. The CDR3 spans 12 residues. Germline-derived CDR1 and CDR2 are SEHNR and FQNEAQ (reference sequence). DNA of the CDR3: TGTGCCAGCAGCTTCGGCACCGGGGAGCTGTTTTTT. It is translated as CASSFGTGELFF.

This chain uses TRBV11-3 with TRBJ2-7; D unresolved. The V and J ends lost 5 bases and 5 bases respectively, with 13 bases between them. Germline V gives CDR1 SGHNT, CDR2 YENEEA. The CDR3 consists of 13 residues. CDR3 coding DNA: TGTGCCAGCAGCCCCCAGCCAGTCGACGAGCAGTACTTC. The encoded protein is CASSPQPVDEQYF.

Here the CDR3 reads CASKLASTDTQYF. DNA of the CDR3: TGTGCCAGCAAACTAGCGTCCACAGATACGCAGTATTTT. V gene TRBV7-8 combines with J gene TRBJ2-3, with 7 positions matching TRBD2. J lost 2 bases, V lost 7 bases, and 3 bases had no gene match. Germline V gene sequence: CDR1 SGHVS, CDR2 FQNEAQ. The CDR3 covers 13 residues.

The chain couples TRBV15 to TRBJ1-2; D gene ambiguous. Germline CDR1 and CDR2: LNHNV and YYDKDF (reference sequence). V lost 3 bases to trimming and J lost 4 bases, with 9 bases between them. There are 13 residues in the CDR3. CDR3 nucleotide sequence: TGTGCCACCAGCAGCCGACAAGCCTATGGCTACACCTTC. Protein: CATSSRQAYGYTF.

This chain uses TRBV11-1 with TRBJ2-3, with TRBD2 matching over 13 bases. V shed 5 bases, J shed 6 bases, and the junction held 5 bases outside the gene matches. The CDR3 length is 15 residues. The germline V gene encodes CDR1 SGHAT and CDR2 FQDESV (reference sequence). This CDR3 is CASSPGTSGMDTQYF. Here the CDR3 DNA reads TGTGCCAGCAGCCCCGGGACTAGCGGGATGGATACGCAGTATTTT.

The J gene is TRBJ2-7, the V gene TRBV7-2; tentatively, D is TRBD1 (5 bases). The V end lost 5 bases, the J end lost 6 bases, and 14 bases lay between the germline ends. CDR1 is SGHTA, CDR2 FQGNSA, per germline. There are 13 residues in the CDR3. CDR3 amino acids: CASSTLTGFEQYF. CDR3 DNA: TGTGCCAGCAGCACGCTAACAGGTTTCGAGCAGTACTTC. The full variable domain, rest sourced from reference TRBV7-2 and TRBJ2-7, is GAGVSQSPSNKVTEKGKDVELRCDPISGHTALYWYRQSLGQGLEFLIYFQGNSAPDKSGLPSDRFSAERTGGSVSTLTIQRTQQEDSAVYLCASSTLTGFEQYFGPGTRLTVT.

The rearrangement links TRBV20-1 to TRBJ2-3; the D gene is possibly TRBD2 (6 bases). The CDR3 covers 15 residues. Per germline, CDR1 DFQATT and CDR2 SNEGSKA (reference sequence). V was cut by 0 bases and J by 1 base, with 11 bases left in between. Here the CDR3 reads CSARERGYGTDTQYF. The CDR3 DNA reads as TGCAGTGCTAGAGAGCGGGGTTACGGCACAGATACGCAGTATTTT.

The chain uses TRBV12-3 or TRBV12-4 and TRBJ1-2, with TRBD1 identical over 7 bases. The V and J ends lost 2 bases and 6 bases, in that order; junction bases with no gene match: 9. CDR3 length: 15 amino acids. CDR3 sequence: CASSLNSWTGDGYTF. As DNA, the CDR3 is TGTGCCAGCAGTTTAAATTCTTGGACAGGTGATGGCTACACCTTC.

The V gene is TRBV7-2, the J gene TRBJ2-3; D unresolved. The CDR3 runs 12 residues. The V gene lost 5 bases and the J gene lost 5 bases, with 8 bases spanning the gap. From germline, CDR1 is SGHTA and CDR2 FQGNSA. The CDR3 loop is CASSVKGDTQYF. The DNA for the CDR3 is TGTGCCAGCAGCGTAAAGGGAGATACGCAGTATTTT.

This rearrangement joins TRBV20-1 to TRBJ1-1; no firm D call. CDR1 DFQATT and CDR2 SNEGSKA come from the germline V gene (reference sequence). The V gene lost 0 bases and the J gene lost 0 bases, with 8 bases spanning the gap. The CDR3 has 14 amino acids. The CDR3 sequence: CSAREAAMNTEAFF. In DNA form, the CDR3 reads TGCAGTGCTAGAGAGGCGGCTATGAACACTGAAGCTTTCTTT.

This clonotype was seen once. The rearrangement links TRBV25-1 to TRBJ2-5; possible D gene TRBD1, 6 bases. Per the germline V gene, CDR1 is MGHDK and CDR2 is SYGVNS. The CDR3 has 14 amino acids. V lost 4 bases, J lost 6 bases, and 15 bases lay in between. The CDR3 DNA sequence: TGTGCCAGCAGTGGCCTCGAGGGGGTTAAGACCCAGTACTTC. Its protein product is CASSGLEGVKTQYF.

In this sample, this clonotype turned up many times. This chain connects TRBV7-8 to TRBJ2-7; no clear D. Germline V gene data show CDR1 as SGHVS and CDR2 as FQNEAQ. The length of the CDR3 is 11 residues. V gave up 2 bases and J gave up 5 bases, with 4 bases separating them. The CDR3: CASSLSHEQYF. The DNA of the CDR3 is TGTGCCAGCAGCTTAAGCCACGAGCAGTACTTC.

CDR3 residues: CASSFSAGELFF. As DNA, the CDR3 is TGTGCCAGCAGCTTCTCTGCCGGGGAGCTGTTTTTT. The chain joins TRBV7-3 to TRBJ2-2, with D hard to call. The V gene lost 3 bases and the J gene lost 6 bases, with 5 bases spanning the gap. Germline lookup yields CDR1 SGHTA and CDR2 FQGTGA. The CDR3 totals 12 residues.

V usage is TRBV7-2 and J usage is TRBJ1-6; D is unresolved. With 6 bases removed from V and 7 bases from J, the gap between germline ends came to 7 bases. CDR1 is SGHTA, CDR2 FQGNSA, per germline. This CDR3 has 12 amino acids. The CDR3 DNA sequence: TGTGCCAGCAGTGAAGGGAATTCACCCCTCCACTTT. Its translation is CASSEGNSPLHF.

This chain joins TRBV29-1 and TRBJ1-1; D ambiguous. Trimming left V 4 bases short and J 1 base short, with 10 bases between. There are 13 residues in the CDR3. The germline CDR1 and CDR2 sequences are SQVTM and ANQGSEA. In nucleotides, the CDR3 is TGCAGCGTTGTGACCTGGGAGAACACTGAAGCTTTCTTT. It encodes CSVVTWENTEAFF.

The chain couples TRBV5-6 to TRBJ1-2; a weak D match, TRBD1 (6 bases). From germline, CDR1 is SGHDT and CDR2 YYEEEE. Trimming shortened V by 0 bases and J by 2 bases, and 17 bases separated the two germline ends. The CDR3 runs to 17 residues. CDR3 in amino acids: CASSLDREGNPNYGYTF. CDR3 bases: TGTGCCAGCAGCTTGGACAGGGAAGGGAATCCGAACTATGGCTACACCTTC.

This chain joins TRBV29-1 and TRBJ1-2; TRBD1 is a possible D gene (6 bases). The CDR3 spans 14 residues. The V end lost 1 base, the J end lost 7 bases, and 16 bases lay between the germline ends. Germline V gene sequence: CDR1 SQVTM, CDR2 ANQGSEA. CDR3 nucleotides: TGCAGCGTTGAAGGGGACATCCAACCCATTGGCTACACCTTC. As protein: CSVEGDIQPIGYTF.

The chain employs TRBV19 and TRBJ1-2, with D possibly TRBD1 on 6 matching bases. Germline V gene sequence: CDR1 LNHDA, CDR2 SQIVND (reference sequence). Trimming pared 5 bases from V and 7 bases from J, leaving 17 bases between. This CDR3 contains 14 residues. CDR3 in amino acids: CASSLESTGPGYTF. The CDR3 DNA sequence: TGTGCCAGTAGTCTCGAGTCAACAGGGCCTGGCTACACCTTC.

The chain couples TRBV7-3 to TRBJ2-5; TRBD2 agrees at 13 bases. With the DNA end fitting TRBJ2-1 better, the J assignment may be wrong. CDR1 is SGHTA, CDR2 FQGTGA, per germline. The CDR3 covers 16 residues. This CDR3 is CASRTTSGGNGNEQFF. The CDR3 region has the DNA TGTGCCAGCAGAACGACTAGCGGGGGGAATGGCAATGAGCAGTTCTTC.